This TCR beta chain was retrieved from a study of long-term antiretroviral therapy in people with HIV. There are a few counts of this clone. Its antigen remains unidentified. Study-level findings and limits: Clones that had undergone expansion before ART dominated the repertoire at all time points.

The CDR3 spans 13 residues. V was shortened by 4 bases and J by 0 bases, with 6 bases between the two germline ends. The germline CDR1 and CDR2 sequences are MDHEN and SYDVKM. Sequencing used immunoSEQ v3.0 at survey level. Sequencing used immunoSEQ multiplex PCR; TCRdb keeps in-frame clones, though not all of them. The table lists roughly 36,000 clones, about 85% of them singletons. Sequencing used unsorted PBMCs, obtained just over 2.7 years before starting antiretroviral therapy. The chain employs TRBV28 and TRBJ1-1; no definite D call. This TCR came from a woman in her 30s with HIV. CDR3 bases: TGTGCCAGCAGTTCGACCATGAACACTGAAGCTTTCTTT. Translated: CASSSTMNTEAFF.